One and the same sample provided the 6 T cell receptor beta chains below, sequenced in a study of regulatory T cells in long-lasting Graves disease. The sample's time point: newly diagnosed GD, antithyroid drugs for less than 3 months. Preparation of the TCR library used RNA extracted from PBMCs. The authors built TCR beta libraries using iRepertoire HTBI primers and Arm-PCR of CDR3 regions. TCRdb fed the multiplex PCR reads into MiXCR, producing one record per CDR3 protein. The sample yields 250,000 to 300,000 distinct CDR3 sequences, 15% to 20% seen once. This sample also belongs to another study, concerning T cells in Graves' hyperthyroidism and ophthalmopathy.

Material: peripheral blood mononuclear cells (PBMCs), obtained at new diagnosis, from a patient treated with antithyroid drugs. These receptors came from a woman aged 25 to 45 with Graves disease.

This clonotype was seen ten or more times. This chain connects TRBV2 to TRBJ1-5, with TRBD1 identical over 8 bases. From germline, CDR1 is SNHLY and CDR2 FYNNEI. The V segment lost 8 bases and the J segment 7 bases; nucleotides outside the gene matches: 7. The CDR3 is 13 residues long. The CDR3 loop reads CASLGQGEQPQHF. The CDR3 DNA reads as TGTGCCAGCCTCGGACAGGGAGAACAGCCCCAGCATTTT.

Ten or more counts support this clonotype. The genes are TRBV7-2 and TRBJ2-1; D assignment may be TRBD1 or TRBD2 (5 bases each). The CDR3 loop spans 15 amino acids. Germline V CDR1 and CDR2: SGHTA, FQGNSA. V was shortened by 4 bases and J by 12 bases, with 22 bases between the two germline ends. The DNA for the CDR3 is TGTGCCAGCAGCTCGGGGCCTAGACTAAGCGATCGGCAGTTCTTC. Its translation is CASSSGPRLSDRQFF.

This clonotype was picked up many times. The chain links TRBV5-1 to TRBJ2-3; 12 positions agree with TRBD2. The CDR3 totals 16 residues. V dropped 0 bases and J dropped 2; count of bases not matched to a gene: 1. Germline V CDR1 and CDR2: SGHRS, YFSETQ. Here the CDR3 DNA reads TGCGCCAGCAGCTTGGGACTAGCGGGGGTCACAGATACGCAGTATTTT. Protein sequence: CASSLGLAGVTDTQYF.

V gene TRBV7-8 combines with J gene TRBJ2-3; D perhaps matches TRBD2 (5 bases). The CDR3 totals 15 residues. Germline values: CDR1 SGHVS, CDR2 FQNEAQ. The V and J ends lost 5 bases and 1 base respectively, with 13 bases between them. In DNA form, the CDR3 reads TGTGCCAGCAGCACGGACTGGACGGGCACAGATACGCAGTATTTT. Protein sequence: CASSTDWTGTDTQYF.

About this clonotype: This may stem from a read error, because a much larger clone lies one nucleotide away. V usage is TRBV6-1 and J usage is TRBJ2-5; TRBD2 matches 9 bases. This CDR3 is built from 17 residues. Germline CDR1 reads MNHNS; CDR2 reads SASEGT. The CDR3 sequence: CASSYGLAGRNQGTQYF. The CDR3 DNA reads TGTGCCAGCAGTTACGGCCTAGCGGGGAGAAACCAAGGGACCCAGTACTTC.

This clonotype occurred once. The chain links TRBV12-3 or TRBV12-4 to TRBJ2-7; 11 bases align to TRBD1. The CDR3 sequence is 15 residues long. V lost 6 bases and J lost 5; bases outside the gene matches: 9. The CDR3 nucleotides are TGTGCCAGCAGAGGACAGGGGGCGCTGAGGCACGAGCAGTACTTC. Protein sequence: CASRGQGALRHEQYF.